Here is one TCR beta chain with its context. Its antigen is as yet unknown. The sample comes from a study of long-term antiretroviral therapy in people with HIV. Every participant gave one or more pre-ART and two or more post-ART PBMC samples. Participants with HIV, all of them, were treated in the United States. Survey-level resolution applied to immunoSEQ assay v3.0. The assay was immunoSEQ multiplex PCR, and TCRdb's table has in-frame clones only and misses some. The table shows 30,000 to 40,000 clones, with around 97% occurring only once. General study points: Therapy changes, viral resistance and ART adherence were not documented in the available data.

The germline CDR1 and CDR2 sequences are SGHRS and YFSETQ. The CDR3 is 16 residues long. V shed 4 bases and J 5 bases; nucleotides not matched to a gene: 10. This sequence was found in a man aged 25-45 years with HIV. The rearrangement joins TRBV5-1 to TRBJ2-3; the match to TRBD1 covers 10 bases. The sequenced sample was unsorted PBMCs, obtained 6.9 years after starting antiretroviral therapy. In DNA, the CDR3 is TGCGCCAGCAGCCAAAACGCCGGGACAGGGGAAGATACGCAGTATTTT. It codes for CASSQNAGTGEDTQYF.